The following is a T cell receptor (beta chain) sequence with its context. The antigen remains undetermined. The sample comes from a study of cytomegalovirus exposure and HLA in healthy donors. The study ran its PCR with 60 Vbeta and 13 Jbeta primers. The table came from immunoSEQ multiplex PCR; TCRdb's copy has only in-frame clones and leaves some out. Of over 45,000 clones in the sample, more than 75% were seen once. Participants comprised healthy donors of bone marrow. Study-wide results and caveats: When analyzed later, a missense DCLRE1C variant was found to be linked to TCR beta V- and J-gene trimming. In a later analysis, approximately 15,000 TCR beta sequences were associated with HLA alleles at 0.05 false discovery rate.

The receptor's source is a female donor in good health and CMV-seronegative. Source material: PBMCs.

Here the CDR3 DNA reads TGTGCCAGCAGCTTATCGGGGAAAGGCTACACCTTC. Protein sequence: CASSLSGKGYTF. The chain is built from TRBV7-2 and TRBJ1-2; unclear D gene. Germline assignment: CDR1 SGHTA and CDR2 FQGNSA. The CDR3 length is 12 residues. The V end was cut by 2 bases, the J end by 8 bases, with 9 bases between.